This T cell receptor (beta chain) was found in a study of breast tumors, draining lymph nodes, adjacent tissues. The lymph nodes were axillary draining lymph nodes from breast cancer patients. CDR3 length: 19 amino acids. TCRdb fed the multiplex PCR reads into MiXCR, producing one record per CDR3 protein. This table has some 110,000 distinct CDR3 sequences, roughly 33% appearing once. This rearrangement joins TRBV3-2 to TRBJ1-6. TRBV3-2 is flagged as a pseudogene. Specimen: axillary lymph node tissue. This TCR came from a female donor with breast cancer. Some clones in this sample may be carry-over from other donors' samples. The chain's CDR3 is CPSSQEDDKPSSYISPLHF. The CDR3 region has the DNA TGTCCCAGCAGCCAAGAAGACGACAAGCCGAGCTCCTATATTTCACCCCTCCACTTT.